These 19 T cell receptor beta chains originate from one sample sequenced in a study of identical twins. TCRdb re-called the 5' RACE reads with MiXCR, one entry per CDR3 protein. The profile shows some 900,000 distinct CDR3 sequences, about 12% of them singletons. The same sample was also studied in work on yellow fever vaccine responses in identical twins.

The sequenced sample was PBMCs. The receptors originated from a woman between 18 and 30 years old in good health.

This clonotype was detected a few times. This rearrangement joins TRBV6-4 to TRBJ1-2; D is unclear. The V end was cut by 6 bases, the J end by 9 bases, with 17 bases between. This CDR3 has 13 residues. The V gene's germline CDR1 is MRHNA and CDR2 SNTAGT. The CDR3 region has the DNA TGTGCCAGCAGGCCCCCCGGGATGGAGAGCTACACCTTC. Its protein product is CASRPPGMESYTF.

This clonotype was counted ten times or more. The CDR3 reads CASSLPNTGELFF. CDR3 nucleotides: TGCGCCAGCAGCTTGCCGAACACCGGGGAGCTGTTTTTT. V is TRBV5-1 and J is TRBJ2-2, with D unclear. CDR1 and CDR2 (germline): SGHRS, YFSETQ. V was trimmed by 1 base and J by 0 bases, leaving 1 base between them. This CDR3 region has 13 residues. The variable domain in full, completed from reference TRBV5-1 and TRBJ2-2, reads KAGVTQTPRYLIKTRGQQVTLSCSPISGHRSVSWYQQTPGQGLQFLFEYFSETQRNKGNFPGRFSGRQFSNSRSEMNVSTLELGDSALYLCASSLPNTGELFFGEGSRLTVL.

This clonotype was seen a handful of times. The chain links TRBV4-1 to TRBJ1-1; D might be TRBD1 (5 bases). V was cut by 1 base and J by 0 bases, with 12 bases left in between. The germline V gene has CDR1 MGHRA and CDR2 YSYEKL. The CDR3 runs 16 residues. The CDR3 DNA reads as TGCGCCAGCAGCCAAGCGAGGGGCCTGCTGAACACTGAAGCTTTCTTT. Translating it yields CASSQARGLLNTEAFF.

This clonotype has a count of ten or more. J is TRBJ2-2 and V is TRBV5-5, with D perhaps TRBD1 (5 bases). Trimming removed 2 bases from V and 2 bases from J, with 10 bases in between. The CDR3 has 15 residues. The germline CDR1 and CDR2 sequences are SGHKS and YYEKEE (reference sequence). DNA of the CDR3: TGTGCCAGCAGCTTCGACAGATATAACACCGGGGAGCTGTTTTTT. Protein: CASSFDRYNTGELFF.

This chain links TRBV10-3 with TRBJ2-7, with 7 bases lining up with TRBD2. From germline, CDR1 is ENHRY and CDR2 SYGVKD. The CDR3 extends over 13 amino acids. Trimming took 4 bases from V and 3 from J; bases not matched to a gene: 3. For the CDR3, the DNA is TGTGCCATCAGTGGGATAGCGGGCTACGAGCAGTACTTC. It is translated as CAISGIAGYEQYF.

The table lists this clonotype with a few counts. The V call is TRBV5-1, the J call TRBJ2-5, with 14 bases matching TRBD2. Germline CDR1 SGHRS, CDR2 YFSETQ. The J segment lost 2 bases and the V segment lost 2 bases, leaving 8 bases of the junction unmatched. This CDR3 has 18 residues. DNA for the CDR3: TGCGCCAGCAGCTTAGCGACTAGCGGGAGGGCCTCGCAAGAGACCCAGTACTTC. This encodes CASSLATSGRASQETQYF.

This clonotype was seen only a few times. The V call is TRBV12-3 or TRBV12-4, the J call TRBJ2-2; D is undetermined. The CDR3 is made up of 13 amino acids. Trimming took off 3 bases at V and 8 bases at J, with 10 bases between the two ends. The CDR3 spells CASSFPAFGELFF. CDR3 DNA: TGTGCCAGCAGTTTCCCTGCTTTTGGGGAGCTGTTTTTT.

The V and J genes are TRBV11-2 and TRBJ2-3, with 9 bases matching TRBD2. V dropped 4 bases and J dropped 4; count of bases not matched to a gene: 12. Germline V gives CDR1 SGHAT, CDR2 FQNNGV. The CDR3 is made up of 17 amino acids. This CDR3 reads CASSSAFAGGGSDTQYF. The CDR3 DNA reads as TGTGCCAGCAGCTCAGCATTTGCGGGAGGGGGATCAGATACGCAGTATTTT.

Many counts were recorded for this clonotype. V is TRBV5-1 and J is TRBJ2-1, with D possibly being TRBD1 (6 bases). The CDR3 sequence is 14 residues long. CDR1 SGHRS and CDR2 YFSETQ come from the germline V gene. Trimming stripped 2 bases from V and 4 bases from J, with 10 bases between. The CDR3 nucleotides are TGCGCCAGCAGCTTTAGAACAGGGTACAATGAGCAGTTCTTC. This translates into CASSFRTGYNEQFF.

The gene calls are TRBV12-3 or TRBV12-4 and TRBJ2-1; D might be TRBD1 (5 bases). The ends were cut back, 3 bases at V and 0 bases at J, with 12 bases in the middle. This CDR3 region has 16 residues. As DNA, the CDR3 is TGTGCCAGCAGTTTGGGGCAGAGAACCTCCTACAATGAGCAGTTCTTC. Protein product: CASSLGQRTSYNEQFF.

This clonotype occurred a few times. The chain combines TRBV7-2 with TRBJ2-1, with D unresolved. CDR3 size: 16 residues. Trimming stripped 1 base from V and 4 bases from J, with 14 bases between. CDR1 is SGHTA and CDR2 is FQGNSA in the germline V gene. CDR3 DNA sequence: TGTGCCAGCAGCTTAGGTCGGGCTAGAATTTACAATGAGCAGTTCTTC. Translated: CASSLGRARIYNEQFF.

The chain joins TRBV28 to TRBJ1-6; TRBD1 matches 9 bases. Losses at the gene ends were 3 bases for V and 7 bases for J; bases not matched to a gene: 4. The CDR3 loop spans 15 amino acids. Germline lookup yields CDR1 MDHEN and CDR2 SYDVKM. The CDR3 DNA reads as TGTGCCAGCAGTTTCACCGGGACAGGGAATTCACCCCTCCACTTT. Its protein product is CASSFTGTGNSPLHF.

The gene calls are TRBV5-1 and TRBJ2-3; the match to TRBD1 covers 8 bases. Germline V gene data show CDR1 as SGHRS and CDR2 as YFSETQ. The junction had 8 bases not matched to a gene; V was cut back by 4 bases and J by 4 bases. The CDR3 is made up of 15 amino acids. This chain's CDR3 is CASSRPTGVSDTQYF. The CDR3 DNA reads TGCGCCAGCAGCCGGCCGACAGGGGTATCAGATACGCAGTATTTT.

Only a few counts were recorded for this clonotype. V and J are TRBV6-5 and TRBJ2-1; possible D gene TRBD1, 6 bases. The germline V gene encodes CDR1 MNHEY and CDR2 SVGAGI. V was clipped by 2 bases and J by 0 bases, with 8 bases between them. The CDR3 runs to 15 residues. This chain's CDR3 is CASSYAGASYNEQFF. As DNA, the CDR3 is TGTGCCAGCAGTTACGCAGGGGCCTCCTACAATGAGCAGTTCTTC.

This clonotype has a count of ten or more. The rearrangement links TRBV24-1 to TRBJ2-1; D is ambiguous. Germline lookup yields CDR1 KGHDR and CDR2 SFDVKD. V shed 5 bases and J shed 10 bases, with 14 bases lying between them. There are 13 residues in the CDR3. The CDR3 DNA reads TGTGCCACCAGTGGTAGGGCCGATGGGGAGCAGTTCTTC. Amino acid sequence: CATSGRADGEQFF.

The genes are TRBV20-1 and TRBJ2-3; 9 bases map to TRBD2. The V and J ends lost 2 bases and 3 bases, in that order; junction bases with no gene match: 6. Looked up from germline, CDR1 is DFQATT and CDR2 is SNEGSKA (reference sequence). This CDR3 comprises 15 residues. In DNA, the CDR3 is TGCAGTGCTAGACTAGCGGGAATCAGAACAGATACGCAGTATTTT. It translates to CSARLAGIRTDTQYF.

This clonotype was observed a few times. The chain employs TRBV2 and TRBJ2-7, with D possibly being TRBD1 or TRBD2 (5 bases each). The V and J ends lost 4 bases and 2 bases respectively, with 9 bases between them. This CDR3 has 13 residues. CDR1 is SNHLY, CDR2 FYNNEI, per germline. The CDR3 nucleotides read TGTGCCAGCAGTGGGGACCCCACCTACGAGCAGTACGTC. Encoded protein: CASSGDPTYEQYV.

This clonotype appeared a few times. CDR3 bases: TGTGCCAGCAGGGGAAGGTACGAGCAGTACTTC. Residues: CASRGRYEQYF. The chain joins TRBV12-3 or TRBV12-4 to TRBJ2-7; D gene ambiguous. Trimming stripped 6 bases from V and 4 bases from J, with 7 bases between. The CDR3 is 11 residues long.

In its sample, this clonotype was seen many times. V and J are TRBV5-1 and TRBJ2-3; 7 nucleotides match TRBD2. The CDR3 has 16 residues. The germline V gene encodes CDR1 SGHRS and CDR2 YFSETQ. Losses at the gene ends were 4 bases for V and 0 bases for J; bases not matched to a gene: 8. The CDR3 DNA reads TGCGCCAGCAGCCACAGGCGGGGGACTAGCACAGATACGCAGTATTTT. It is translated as CASSHRRGTSTDTQYF.